A single sample is the source of the 31 T cell receptor beta chains below, sequenced in a study of glioma-infiltrating T cells. TCR alpha and beta CDR3 regions were amplified from RNA using iRepertoire nested multiplex PCR. In TCRdb, the multiplex PCR reads were re-called with MiXCR into one record per CDR3 protein. The top ten clones hold 20% to 25% of a sample with under 200,000 distinct CDR3 sequences, 25% to 35% of them seen once. The sequencing sample was made of glioma tissue, nonneoplastic brain tissue, or PBMCs (not recorded which). Source of these receptors: a human donor with low-grade glioma or glioblastoma, undergoing nonglioma brain surgery, or in good health (not recorded which).

In this sample, this clonotype turned up a few times. The CDR3 here is CASSLAWGLQETQYF. As DNA, the CDR3 is TGTGCCAGCAGCTTAGCCTGGGGCTTGCAAGAGACCCAGTACTTC. V gene TRBV7-2 combines with J gene TRBJ2-5; tentatively, D is TRBD1 (5 bases). V was clipped by 0 bases and J by 2 bases, with 10 bases between them. The CDR3 is made up of 15 amino acids. Germline loops: CDR1 SGHTA, CDR2 FQGNSA.

The table lists this clonotype with many counts. The chain couples TRBV19 to TRBJ2-1; possibly TRBD1 for D (6 bases). Per the germline V gene, CDR1 is LNHDA and CDR2 is SQIVND (reference sequence). The ends were cut back, 3 bases at V and 8 bases at J, with 14 bases in the middle. The CDR3 extends over 14 amino acids. CDR3 residues: CASSMQGSVYEQFF. CDR3 sequence (DNA): TGTGCCAGTAGTATGCAGGGGTCCGTCTATGAGCAGTTCTTC.

This clonotype was detected ten times or more. The J gene is TRBJ2-3, the V gene TRBV3-1; D is unresolved. The CDR3 consists of 14 residues. V was shortened by 6 bases and J by 3 bases, with 13 bases between the two germline ends. Germline CDR1 is LGHDT and CDR2 is YNNKEL (reference sequence). The CDR3 DNA reads TGTGCCAGCAGTGTCGGTTCTCCTACAGATACGCAGTATTTT. Translated, it gives CASSVGSPTDTQYF.

This clonotype was counted at least ten times. The V and J genes are TRBV28 and TRBJ2-7, with 8 bases lining up with TRBD2. The CDR3 contains 16 residues. V was clipped by 4 bases and J by 0 bases; unmatched bases: 8. Germline assignment: CDR1 MDHEN and CDR2 SYDVKM. The CDR3 sequence is CASSSLLLADSYEQYF. The CDR3 DNA is TGTGCCAGCAGTTCCCTACTACTAGCGGACTCCTACGAGCAGTACTTC. Using reference TRBV28 and TRBJ2-7 for the parts outside the CDR3, the full variable domain is DVKVTQSSRYLVKRTGEKVFLECVQDMDHENMFWYRQDPGLGLRLIYFSYDVKMKEKGDIPEGYSVSREKKERFSLILESASTNQTSMYLCASSSLLLADSYEQYFGPGTRLTVT.

This clonotype was seen repeatedly, ten times or more. The chain links TRBV6-2 or TRBV6-3 to TRBJ1-1; D call uncertain. Per the germline V gene, CDR1 is MNHEY and CDR2 is SVGEGT. V lost 2 bases to trimming and J lost 1 base, with 2 bases between them. CDR3 size: 12 residues. CDR3 region: CASSYTNTEAFF. The CDR3 DNA reads as TGTGCCAGCAGTTACACGAACACTGAAGCTTTCTTT.

This clonotype was picked up many times. This sequence joins TRBV19 and TRBJ1-3; 7 nucleotides align to TRBD1. V was pared by 5 bases and J by 4 bases, with 8 bases of the junction left unmatched. This CDR3 is 15 amino acids long. Germline CDR1 is LNHDA and CDR2 is SQIVND (reference sequence). The CDR3: CASSATGNDGNTIYF. DNA of the CDR3: TGTGCCAGTAGTGCGACAGGGAACGACGGAAACACCATATATTTT. Together with reference TRBV19 and TRBJ1-3, the CDR3 gives the full variable domain: DGGITQSPKYLFRKEGQNVTLSCEQNLNHDAMYWYRQDPGQGLRLIYYSQIVNDFQKGDIAEGYSVSREKKESFPLTVTSAQKNPTAFYLCASSATGNDGNTIYFGEGSWLTVV.

A remark on this clonotype: A clone one base away is much larger, so this may be a read error. V usage is TRBV28 and J usage is TRBJ2-1, with D unresolved. Looked up from germline, CDR1 is MDHEN and CDR2 is SYDVKM. Trimming pared 6 bases from V and 6 bases from J, leaving 12 bases between. CDR3 length equals 13 residues. CDR3 coding DNA: TGTGCCAGCAGCCGAGAGATGGGCAATGAGCAGTTCTTC. It is translated as CASSREMGNEQFF.

This clonotype appeared a few times. This sequence joins TRBV11-2 and TRBJ2-5; no firm D call. The germline V and J ends were trimmed by 5 bases and 1 base, with 8 bases remaining between them. The CDR3 consists of 13 residues. CDR1 and CDR2 (germline): SGHAT, FQNNGV. The CDR3 nucleotides are TGTGCCAGCAGCCTGTCCCTCCAAGAGACCCAGTACTTC. Translated, it gives CASSLSLQETQYF.

This chain uses TRBV7-2 with TRBJ2-5, with 8 bases fitting TRBD2. The germline gives CDR1 SGHTA, CDR2 FQGNSA. Trimming took 3 bases from V and 2 from J; bases not matched to a gene: 11. This CDR3 region has 17 residues. CDR3 sequence reads: CASSLGNSGDPQETQYF. The CDR3 DNA sequence: TGTGCCAGCAGCTTGGGGAATAGCGGGGACCCTCAAGAGACCCAGTACTTC.

This clonotype was seen many times. The J gene is TRBJ1-2, the V gene TRBV28; 9 bases fit TRBD1. Germline assignment: CDR1 MDHEN and CDR2 SYDVKM. This CDR3 region has 14 residues. V lost 3 bases, J lost 4 bases, and 3 bases stayed unmatched. The CDR3 sequence is CASSFRTGVYGYTF. CDR3 nucleotides: TGTGCCAGCAGTTTCCGGACAGGGGTCTATGGCTACACCTTC.

Here the CDR3 DNA reads TGTGCCAGCAGCCCAAAGGGAGGGGCACGCTACGAGCAGTACTTC. The encoded protein is CASSPKGGARYEQYF. The rearrangement links TRBV27 to TRBJ2-7; 7 bases fit TRBD2. V shed 6 bases and J 3 bases; nucleotides not matched to a gene: 11. This CDR3 has 15 amino acids. Per germline, CDR1 MNHEY and CDR2 SMNVEV (reference sequence).

The sample holds many counts of this clonotype. The chain joins TRBV7-9 to TRBJ2-7; 9 nucleotides match TRBD2. CDR3 size: 15 residues. V shed 5 bases and J 7 bases; nucleotides not matched to a gene: 12. Germline V gene lookup returns CDR1 SEHNR and CDR2 FQNEAQ (reference sequence). In DNA form, the CDR3 reads TGTGCCAGCAGCCCCCAACCGGGACTAGCAAGGGAGCAGTACTTC. It yields the protein CASSPQPGLAREQYF.

This clonotype was picked up many times. The rearrangement joins TRBV6-6 to TRBJ1-3, with D hard to call. This CDR3 is built from 15 residues. The V end was cut by 0 bases, the J end by 3 bases, with 9 bases between. Germline CDR1 is MNHNY and CDR2 is SVGAGI (reference sequence). The DNA of the CDR3 is TGTGCCAGCAGTTACTCCCGTCATGGTGGAAACACCATATATTTT. Translation: CASSYSRHGGNTIYF.

This chain uses TRBV6-5 with TRBJ2-5; the match to TRBD2 covers 9 bases. There are 17 residues in the CDR3. Per germline, CDR1 MNHEY and CDR2 SVGAGI. Trimming cost V 6 bases and J 4 bases; bases outside gene matches: 15. The CDR3 loop reads CASSLLTWGGRVETQYF. CDR3 nucleotide sequence: TGTGCCAGCAGCTTATTAACTTGGGGCGGGAGGGTAGAGACCCAGTACTTC.

This clonotype was detected many times. The genes are TRBV15 and TRBJ2-5, with D perhaps matching TRBD1 (5 bases). Trimming left V 3 bases short and J 4 bases short, with 12 bases between. The CDR3 sequence is 14 residues long. Germline-derived CDR1 and CDR2 are LNHNV and YYDKDF (reference sequence). CDR3 sequence reads: CATSSSGSGETQYF. For the CDR3, the DNA is TGTGCCACCAGCAGTTCAGGGTCGGGAGAGACCCAGTACTTC. Combining the CDR3 with reference TRBV15 and TRBJ2-5 gives the whole variable domain DAMVIQNPRYQVTQFGKPVTLSCSQTLNHNVMYWYQQKSSQAPKLLFHYYDKDFNNEADTPDNFQSRRPNTSFCFLDIRSPGLGDTAMYLCATSSSGSGETQYFGPGTRLLVL.

This clonotype was picked up many times. V is TRBV27 and J is TRBJ2-3; D gene unclear. From germline, CDR1 is MNHEY and CDR2 SMNVEV (reference sequence). The CDR3 contains 17 residues. The V end lost 6 bases, the J end lost 3 bases, and 22 bases lay between the germline ends. The CDR3 sequence is CASSRLLDGMGTDTQYF. The CDR3 region has the DNA TGTGCCAGCAGCCGGCTATTAGACGGAATGGGGACAGATACGCAGTATTTT.

The table lists this clonotype with many counts. The CDR3 sequence: CSARPSGRDTQYF. DNA of the CDR3: TGCAGTGCTAGACCTAGCGGGAGGGATACGCAGTATTTT. The chain employs TRBV20-1 and TRBJ2-3; TRBD2 aligns across 11 bases. V shed 2 bases, J shed 6 bases, and the junction held 1 base outside the gene matches. The germline V gene encodes CDR1 DFQATT and CDR2 SNEGSKA (reference sequence). The CDR3 runs 13 residues.

This clonotype was seen more than once but under ten times. The rearrangement uses TRBV20-1 and TRBJ2-7, with 10 bases matching TRBD2. Looked up from germline, CDR1 is DFQATT and CDR2 is SNEGSKA (reference sequence). The CDR3 totals 15 residues. V shed 2 bases, J shed 4 bases, and the junction held 8 bases outside the gene matches. For the CDR3, the DNA is TGCAGTGCTAGAACCCCGGGACTAGCGCCGTACGAGCAGTACTTC. Amino acids: CSARTPGLAPYEQYF.

Many counts were recorded for this clonotype. DNA of the CDR3: TGTGCCAGCAGTCCCATCGGGGGGGCTAGGCAAGAGACCCAGTACTTC. Translation gives CASSPIGGARQETQYF. This sequence joins TRBV27 and TRBJ2-5, with 8 bases identical to TRBD2. CDR3 size: 16 residues. The V and J ends lost 5 bases and 2 bases, in that order; junction bases with no gene match: 10. Germline V gene sequence: CDR1 MNHEY, CDR2 SMNVEV (reference sequence).

This clonotype was seen at least ten times. This chain's CDR3 is CSATSAEYSYEQYF. In DNA, the CDR3 is TGCAGTGCTACGTCGGCGGAGTACTCCTACGAGCAGTACTTC. The chain couples TRBV20-1 to TRBJ2-7; D is uncertain. This CDR3 region has 14 residues. Germline CDR1 reads DFQATT; CDR2 reads SNEGSKA (reference sequence). Trimming cost V 4 bases and J 0 bases, with 13 bases left between them.

This clonotype has at least ten counts. In DNA, the CDR3 is TGTGCCATCTTGGGACGTCAAGAGGATACGCAGTATTTT. This gives the protein CAILGRQEDTQYF. The J gene is TRBJ2-3, the V gene TRBV10-3; D tentatively fits TRBD1 or TRBD2 (5 bases each). The germline CDR1 and CDR2 sequences are ENHRY and SYGVKD. This CDR3 spans 13 amino acids. V gave up 8 bases and J gave up 6 bases, with 15 bases separating them.

The table lists this clonotype with many counts. This chain joins TRBV14 and TRBJ1-1; D unresolved. Trimming took off 4 bases at V and 3 bases at J, with 15 bases between the two ends. CDR3 length: 15 residues. Germline CDR1 SGHDN, CDR2 FVKESK. Here the CDR3 reads CASSLNAGSDTEAFF. DNA of the CDR3: TGTGCCAGCAGCCTAAACGCGGGAAGCGACACTGAAGCTTTCTTT.

About this clonotype itself: This may come from a read error, since a much larger clone is one base off. The chain carries TRBV24-1 and TRBJ1-5; no clear D gene. CDR3 length: 13 amino acids. From germline, CDR1 is KGHDR and CDR2 SFDVKD. Trimming removed 5 bases at V and 5 bases at J, with 9 bases between. In DNA, the CDR3 is TGTGCCACCAGTGCTGACGTATATCAGCCCCAGCATTTT. It translates to CATSADVYQPQHF.

This clonotype came up many times. The chain carries TRBV20-1 and TRBJ2-3, with D possibly matching TRBD2 (5 bases). The ends were cut back, 6 bases at V and 0 bases at J, with 16 bases in the middle. The V gene's germline CDR1 is DFQATT and CDR2 SNEGSKA (reference sequence). The CDR3 sequence is 15 residues long. The CDR3 DNA is TGCAGTGCCCGCGGTAGCGTTCGGAGCACAGATACGCAGTATTTT. Residues: CSARGSVRSTDTQYF.

This clonotype was seen at least ten times. The chain joins TRBV4-2 to TRBJ2-1, with TRBD2 identical over 10 bases. V was clipped by 1 base and J by 2 bases; unmatched bases: 14. CDR1 LGHNA and CDR2 YNFKEQ come from the germline V gene. This CDR3 is built from 20 residues. In DNA, the CDR3 is TGTGCCAGCAGCCAAGCGACGGGGGCTAGCGGGAGCCATCCCTACAATGAGCAGTTCTTC. It codes for CASSQATGASGSHPYNEQFF.

As regards this clonotype: A read error may explain this, as a much larger clone is one base away. The chain joins TRBV7-2 to TRBJ2-1, with 12 bases matching TRBD1. V lost 5 bases, J lost 8 bases, and 7 bases stayed unmatched. Germline values: CDR1 SGHTA, CDR2 FQGNSA. This CDR3 comprises 15 residues. The CDR3 spells CASSPGTGGGDEQFF. In DNA form, the CDR3 reads TGTGCCAGCAGCCCGGGGACAGGGGGCGGGGATGAGCAGTTCTTC.

With respect to this clonotype: A much bigger clone sits one base away, suggesting this may be a read error. The missing conserved phenylalanine or tryptophan at the end of this CDR3 makes a read error likely. The chain links TRBV19 to TRBJ2-1, with D possibly called TRBD1 or TRBD2 (5 bases each). This CDR3 spans 16 amino acids. Germline V lookup: CDR1 LNHDA, CDR2 SQIVND (reference sequence). V was cut by 4 bases and J by 3 bases, with 16 bases left in between. The DNA for the CDR3 is TGTGCCAGTAGTAGCGCCGGGACCCAGGTCTACAATGAGCAGTTCCTC. This translates into CASSSAGTQVYNEQFL.

This clonotype has ten or more counts. The chain uses TRBV6-2 or TRBV6-3 and TRBJ1-2, with D uncertain. The CDR3 runs 13 residues. Germline assignment: CDR1 MNHEY and CDR2 SVGEGT. The germline V and J ends were trimmed by 2 bases and 4 bases, with 8 bases remaining between them. For the CDR3, the DNA is TGTGCCAGCAGTTACACAGCAGTCTATGGCTACACCTTC. Translation: CASSYTAVYGYTF.

A word on this clonotype: A single base separates this from a much larger clone, so it may be a read error. The J gene is TRBJ1-1, the V gene TRBV7-2; no reliable D call. Germline CDR1 SGHTA, CDR2 FQGNSA. This CDR3 is 14 amino acids long. CDR3 sequence: CANSLLVDHTEAFF. In nucleotides, the CDR3 is TGTGCCAACAGCTTATTGGTAGACCACACTGAAGCTTTCTTT.

This clonotype was observed at least ten times. The CDR3 bases are TGTGCCAGCAGTGAAGTGGCACTTTATAGCAATCAGCCCCAGCATTTT. Protein product: CASSEVALYSNQPQHF. The genes are TRBV2 and TRBJ1-5, with D unresolved. The V gene's germline CDR1 is SNHLY and CDR2 FYNNEI. The CDR3 length is 16 residues. V was pared by 1 base and J by 0 bases, with 10 bases between. The whole variable domain, filled in from reference TRBV2 and TRBJ1-5, reads EPEVTQTPSHQVTQMGQEVILRCVPISNHLYFYWYRQILGQKVEFLVSFYNNEISEKSEIFDDQFSVERPDGSNFTLKIRSTKLEDSAMYFCASSEVALYSNQPQHFGDGTRLSIL.

The sample holds many counts of this clonotype. The rearrangement links TRBV4-1 to TRBJ1-2, with 9 bases aligning to TRBD1. V shed 6 bases and J 8 bases; nucleotides not matched to a gene: 10. This CDR3 is 14 amino acids long. Germline V gives CDR1 MGHRA, CDR2 YSYEKL. The CDR3 DNA follows: TGCGCCAGCAGGCCCCCGGGACAGGGAAAAGGCTACACCTTC. Translated, it gives CASRPPGQGKGYTF.